This TCR beta chain was recovered during a study of shared T cell receptors in the human thymus. Sequencing was performed with immunoSEQ multiplex PCR; in TCRdb, only in-frame clones are kept and a portion is missing. Here the sample spans 720,000 or so clones, 75% to 90% being singletons. The length of the CDR3 is 14 residues. Germline V CDR1 and CDR2: MNHNS, SASEGT. The V gene end was trimmed by 6 bases and the J gene end by 0 bases; junction bases not matched to a gene: 4. These data also featured in a second study, about human thymus T cells. This second study says: Healthy Finnish infants undergoing corrective surgery for congenital heart defects were the donors. Thymic resections from corrective heart surgery supplied the tissue. In thymic and blood repertoires alike, V and J usage looked biased. Related research reported highly overlapping thymic repertoires among unrelated individuals.

The sequence was collected from a girl less than two years old with a congenital heart defect. This chain connects TRBV6-1 to TRBJ1-1, with 7 nucleotides matching TRBD1. Sequences were obtained from thymocytes. The CDR3 DNA reads TGTGCCAGCAGGAACAGGGGAATGAACACTGAAGCTTTCTTT. It codes for CASRNRGMNTEAFF.